This T cell receptor (beta chain) derives from a study of beta chain features in type 1 diabetes. The overall study: All samples together contributed 107,917,701 sorted cells for examination. Study-level results: More deletions and fewer insertions at VDJ junctions were found in patients with type 1 diabetes.

On average, the one heparinised blood draw given by each donor was approximately 100 mL. It was via CD45RO/CCR7/CD25/CD127/CD95/CD27 that CD4+ naive, central memory, regulatory and stem cell-like memory cells were sorted. Trimming removed 4 bases from V and 7 bases from J; junction bases left unmatched: 14. Germline assignment: CDR1 SGHRS and CDR2 YFSETQ. This CDR3 has 15 residues. The authors reverse transcribed all of the isolated RNA, so sequencing captured expressed TCRB transcripts. Libraries were prepared by immunoSEQ multiplex PCR; TCRdb keeps only in-frame clonotypes and omits some of them. The repertoire holds roughly 350,000 clones, with 8% to 13% as singletons. This clone has just a few counts. Its target is not known.

The source material was naive CD4+ T cells from blood. The receptor's source is a woman aged 25-40 years in good health. This sequence joins TRBV5-1 and TRBJ2-7; 7 nucleotides line up with TRBD1. The CDR3 loop is CASSKGQAKMEEQYF. CDR3 nucleotides: TGCGCCAGCAGCAAAGGACAGGCCAAAATGGAAGAGCAGTACTTC.